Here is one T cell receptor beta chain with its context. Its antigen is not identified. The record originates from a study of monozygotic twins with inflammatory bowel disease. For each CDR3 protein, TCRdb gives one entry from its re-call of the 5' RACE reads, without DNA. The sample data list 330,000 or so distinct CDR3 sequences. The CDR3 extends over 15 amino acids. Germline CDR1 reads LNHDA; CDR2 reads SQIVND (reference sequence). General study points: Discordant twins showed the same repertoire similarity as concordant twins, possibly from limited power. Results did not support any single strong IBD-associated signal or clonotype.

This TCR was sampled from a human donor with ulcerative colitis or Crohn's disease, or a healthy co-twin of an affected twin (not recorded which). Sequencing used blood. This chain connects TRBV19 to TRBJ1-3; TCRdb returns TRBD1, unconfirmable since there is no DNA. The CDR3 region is CASSYGANSGNTIYF. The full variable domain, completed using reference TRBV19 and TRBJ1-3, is DGGITQSPKYLFRKEGQNVTLSCEQNLNHDAMYWYRQDPGQGLRLIYYSQIVNDFQKGDIAEGYSVSREKKESFPLTVTSAQKNPTAFYLCASSYGANSGNTIYFGEGSWLTVV.